These 14 T cell receptor beta chains share one sample of origin, sequenced in a study of OX40 agonist ivuxolimab in advanced cancers. Generated by immunoSEQ multiplex PCR, the TCRdb table keeps only in-frame clones and is missing some. The sample yields about 81,000 clones, roughly 91% seen once. The sample here was CD4+ or CD8+ T cells sorted from blood, taken in a trial of the OX40 agonist ivuxolimab. The receptor set was obtained from an adult with an advanced solid tumor such as melanoma, head and neck, liver or kidney cancer.

This rearrangement joins TRBV9 to TRBJ2-7; D gene unclear. The V gene lost 0 bases and the J gene lost 6 bases, with 22 bases spanning the gap. The V gene's germline CDR1 is SGDLS and CDR2 YYNGEE. This CDR3 is built from 17 residues. As DNA, the CDR3 is TGTGCCAGCAGCGTAGCCTCCGGGTGGTCCCGGATAGGCGAGCAGTACTTC. This encodes CASSVASGWSRIGEQYF.

This clone has only one observation. The chain is built from TRBV27 and TRBJ2-7, with 9 bases that match TRBD1. Per germline, CDR1 MNHEY and CDR2 SMNVEV (reference sequence). The length of the CDR3 is 13 residues. The junction had 5 bases not matched to a gene; V was cut back by 8 bases and J by 3 bases. In DNA, the CDR3 is TGTGCCAGCCGGACAGGGGAGGGCTACGAGCAGTACTTC. Protein sequence: CASRTGEGYEQYF.

Regarding this clone: The same CDR3 can be traced to other DNA sequences in this sample. This sequence joins TRBV4-3 and TRBJ2-1, with TRBD2 as a possible D gene (6 bases). The CDR3 has 13 residues. V was shortened by 0 bases and J by 6 bases, with 6 bases between the two germline ends. From germline, CDR1 is LGHNA and CDR2 YSLEER. The CDR3 DNA reads as TGCGCCAGCAGCCAAGAGGGAGGCAATGAGCAGTTCTTC. Protein product: CASSQEGGNEQFF.

This clone has more than one count but fewer than ten. This sequence joins TRBV30 and TRBJ2-7; D might be TRBD2 (6 bases). The CDR3 is made up of 12 amino acids. The V end was cut by 4 bases, the J end by 4 bases, with 11 bases between. Germline assignment: CDR1 GTSNPN and CDR2 SVGIG (reference sequence). The CDR3 DNA sequence: TGTGCCTGGAAGACTAGTCCGTACGAGCAGTACTTC. It yields the protein CAWKTSPYEQYF. The whole variable domain, remainder taken from reference TRBV30 and TRBJ2-7, is SQTIHQWPATLVQPVGSPLSLECTVEGTSNPNLYWYRQAAGRGLQLLFYSVGIGQISSEVPQNLSASRPQDRQFILSSKKLLLSDSGFYLCAWKTSPYEQYFGPGTRLTVT.

This chain links TRBV5-1 with TRBJ2-7, with TRBD2 identical over 8 bases. Germline assignment: CDR1 SGHRS and CDR2 YFSETQ. The length of the CDR3 is 17 residues. The trim removed 2 bases at V and 5 bases at J, leaving 15 bases unmatched. The CDR3 is CASSLFVREGGPNEQYF. CDR3 in DNA: TGCGCCAGCAGCTTATTTGTCCGGGAGGGAGGGCCGAACGAGCAGTACTTC.

CDR3 DNA sequence: TGTGCCAGCAGCCAAGAGTGGCAGACTTACGAGCAGTACTTC. It is translated as CASSQEWQTYEQYF. The chain has TRBV4-2 and TRBJ2-7; D unresolved. V gave up 0 bases and J gave up 4 bases, with 10 bases separating them. This CDR3 region has 14 residues. Germline CDR1 LGHNA, CDR2 YNFKEQ.

This rearrangement joins TRBV5-8 to TRBJ2-1; D uncertain. The CDR3 runs to 12 residues. Trimming left V 4 bases short and J 8 bases short, with 10 bases between. Per the germline V gene, CDR1 is SGHTS and CDR2 is YDEGEE. The CDR3 DNA is TGTGCCAGCAGCCTCCCACGGTATGAGCAGTTCTTC. Its translation: CASSLPRYEQFF.

The V gene is TRBV19, the J gene TRBJ1-6, with no clear D. Between the trimmed V and J ends, which lost 8 bases and 13 bases, there was a span of 27 bases. Germline CDR1 LNHDA, CDR2 SQIVND (reference sequence). The CDR3 totals 16 residues. The CDR3 DNA reads as TGTGCCAGTTCCGGGAGGGCCCGGCCTCTTGTTTCGCCCCTCCACTTT. Translated: CASSGRARPLVSPLHF.

This clone came up once. This rearrangement joins TRBV27 to TRBJ1-5; TRBD1 agrees at 8 bases. With 6 bases clipped from V and 1 base from J, the junction kept 5 bases outside the gene matches. The germline V gene has CDR1 MNHEY and CDR2 SMNVEV (reference sequence). There are 15 residues in the CDR3. In nucleotides, the CDR3 is TGTGCCAGCAGCCTCGACAGGGGAAGCAATCAGCCCCAGCATTTT. Its translation: CASSLDRGSNQPQHF.

The rearrangement joins TRBV7-8 to TRBJ1-2; no clear D. V was trimmed by 8 bases and J by 4 bases, leaving 20 bases between them. Germline V lookup: CDR1 SGHVS, CDR2 FQNEAQ. The CDR3 totals 15 residues. The CDR3 bases are TGTGCCAGCGACGAAGTGTCTACTCGGGGCTATGGCTACACCTTC. The encoded protein is CASDEVSTRGYGYTF.

CDR3 sequence (DNA): TGCGCCAGCAGCTTGGCTGCAGATACGCAGTATTTT. It translates to CASSLAADTQYF. This chain connects TRBV5-1 to TRBJ2-3; the D is unclear. Germline CDR1 and CDR2: SGHRS and YFSETQ. V lost 0 bases and J 4 bases, leaving 3 bases between the germline ends. This CDR3 is built from 12 residues.

The chain links TRBV9 to TRBJ2-4, with TRBD2 matching over 13 bases. The V segment lost 3 bases and the J segment 8 bases; nucleotides outside the gene matches: 14. Germline assignment: CDR1 SGDLS and CDR2 YYNGEE. There are 18 residues in the CDR3. As DNA, the CDR3 is TGTGCCAGCAGCGCTACTAGCGGGGGGGCCGTACTTAAGGACATTCAGTACTTC. Translating gives CASSATSGGAVLKDIQYF.

The chain links TRBV5-6 to TRBJ1-4; D not certain. The CDR3 is made up of 15 amino acids. The V end was cut by 4 bases, the J end by 4 bases, with 14 bases between. Germline lookup yields CDR1 SGHDT and CDR2 YYEEEE. The CDR3 loop is CASSTYKVGNEKLFF. The CDR3 nucleotides read TGTGCCAGCAGCACCTATAAGGTAGGTAATGAAAAACTGTTTTTT.

This chain links TRBV6-1 with TRBJ2-7; TRBD2 is a possible D gene (5 bases). The CDR3 totals 13 residues. Trimming removed 2 bases at V and 3 bases at J, with 8 bases between. The V gene's germline CDR1 is MNHNS and CDR2 SASEGT. The CDR3 DNA reads as TGTGCCAGCAGTGAACCGGAGGACTACGAGCAGTACTTC. Its translation: CASSEPEDYEQYF.